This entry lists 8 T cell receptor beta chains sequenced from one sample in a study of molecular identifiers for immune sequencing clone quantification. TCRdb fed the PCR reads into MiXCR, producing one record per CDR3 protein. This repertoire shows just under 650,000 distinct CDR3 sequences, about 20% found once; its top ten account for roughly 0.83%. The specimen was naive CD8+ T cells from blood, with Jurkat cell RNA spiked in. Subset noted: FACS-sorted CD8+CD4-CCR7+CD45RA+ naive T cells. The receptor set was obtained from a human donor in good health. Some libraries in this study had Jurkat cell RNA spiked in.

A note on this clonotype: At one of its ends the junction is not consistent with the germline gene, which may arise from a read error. The CDR3: CASSPLLAGGPETQCF. The CDR3 DNA is TGTGCCAGCAGTCCCCTCCTAGCGGGAGGGCCCGAGACCCAGTGCTTC. The genes are TRBV27 and TRBJ2-5, with 12 bases matching TRBD2. CDR3 length: 16 amino acids. Per germline, CDR1 MNHEY and CDR2 SMNVEV (reference sequence).

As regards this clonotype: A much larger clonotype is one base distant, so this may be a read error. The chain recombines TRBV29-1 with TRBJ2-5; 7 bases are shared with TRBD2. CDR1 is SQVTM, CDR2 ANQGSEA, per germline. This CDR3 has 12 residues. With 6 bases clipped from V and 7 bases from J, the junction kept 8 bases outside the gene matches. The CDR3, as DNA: TGCAGCGTGAGGACTAGAGTTGGGACCCAGTACTTC. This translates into CSVRTRVGTQYF.

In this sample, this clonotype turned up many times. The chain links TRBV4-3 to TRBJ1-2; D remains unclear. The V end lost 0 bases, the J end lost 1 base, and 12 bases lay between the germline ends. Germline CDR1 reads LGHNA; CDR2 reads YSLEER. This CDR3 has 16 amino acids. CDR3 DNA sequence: TGCGCCAGCAGCCAAGATGACTTATTTCGTAACTATGGCTACACCTTC. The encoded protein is CASSQDDLFRNYGYTF.

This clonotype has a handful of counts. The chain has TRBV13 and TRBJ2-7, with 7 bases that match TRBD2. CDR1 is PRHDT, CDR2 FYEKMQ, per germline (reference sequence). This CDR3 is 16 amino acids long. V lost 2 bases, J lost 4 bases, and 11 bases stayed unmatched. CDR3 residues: CASSLFGRESPYEQYF. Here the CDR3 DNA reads TGTGCCAGCAGCTTATTTGGGCGGGAGAGTCCGTACGAGCAGTACTTC. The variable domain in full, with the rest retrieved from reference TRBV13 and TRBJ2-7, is AAGVIQSPRHLIKEKRETATLKCYPIPRHDTVYWYQQGPGQDPQFLISFYEKMQSDKGSIPDRFSAQQFSDYHSELNMSSLELGDSALYFCASSLFGRESPYEQYFGPGTRLTVT.

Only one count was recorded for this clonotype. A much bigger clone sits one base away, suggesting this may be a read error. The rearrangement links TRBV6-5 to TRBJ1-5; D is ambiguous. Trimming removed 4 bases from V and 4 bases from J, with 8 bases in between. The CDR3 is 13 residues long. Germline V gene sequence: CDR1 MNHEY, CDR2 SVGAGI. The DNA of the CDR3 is TGTGCCAGCAGTTGCTCTAATAATCAGCCCCAGCATTTT. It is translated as CASSCSNNQPQHF.

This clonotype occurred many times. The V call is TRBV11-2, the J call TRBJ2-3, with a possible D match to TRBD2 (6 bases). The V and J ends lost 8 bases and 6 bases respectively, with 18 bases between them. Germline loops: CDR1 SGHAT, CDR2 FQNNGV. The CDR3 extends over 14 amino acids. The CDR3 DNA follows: TGTGCCAGCCGAACCGTGACTAGTCCGGATACGCAGTATTTT. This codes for CASRTVTSPDTQYF.

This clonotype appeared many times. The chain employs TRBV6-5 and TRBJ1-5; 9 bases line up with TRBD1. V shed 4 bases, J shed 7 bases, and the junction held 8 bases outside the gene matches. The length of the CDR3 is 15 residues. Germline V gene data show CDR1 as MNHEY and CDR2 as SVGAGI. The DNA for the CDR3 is TGTGCCAGCAGTTTTTCCCGACAGGGGGGCCAGCCCCAGCATTTT. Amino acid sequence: CASSFSRQGGQPQHF.

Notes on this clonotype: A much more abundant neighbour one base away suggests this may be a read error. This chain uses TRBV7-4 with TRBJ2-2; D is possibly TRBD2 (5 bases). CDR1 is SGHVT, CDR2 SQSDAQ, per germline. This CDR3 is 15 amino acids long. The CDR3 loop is CASSLFNTNTGELSF. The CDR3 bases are TGTGCCAGCAGCTTATTTAACACCAACACCGGGGAGCTGTCTTTT.